Each of the 25 T cell receptor beta chains below was sequenced from the same sample in a study of cytotoxic CD8 clonotypes in ibrutinib-treated CLL. Here immunoSEQ multiplex PCR was the method, and the copy in TCRdb shows in-frame clones only, minus some. The sample lists tens of thousands of clones; 57% were seen once. The sample consisted of PBMCs, taken after 12 months of ibrutinib treatment. The receptors were sampled from a human donor with chronic lymphocytic leukemia.

This chain uses TRBV30 with TRBJ1-1; possible D gene TRBD1, 5 bases. V was clipped by 2 bases and J by 2 bases, with 15 bases between them. The germline CDR1 and CDR2 sequences are GTSNPN and SVGIG (reference sequence). The CDR3 is 15 amino acids. The CDR3 sequence is CAWSPGRGVNTEAFF. Here the CDR3 DNA reads TGTGCCTGGAGTCCAGGGAGAGGGGTAAACACTGAAGCTTTCTTT. The whole variable domain, remainder taken from reference TRBV30 and TRBJ1-1, is SQTIHQWPATLVQPVGSPLSLECTVEGTSNPNLYWYRQAAGRGLQLLFYSVGIGQISSEVPQNLSASRPQDRQFILSSKKLLLSDSGFYLCAWSPGRGVNTEAFFGQGTRLTVV.

The table lists this clone with a count of one. The chain is built from TRBV28 and TRBJ2-3; 8 bases fit TRBD2. The V gene's germline CDR1 is MDHEN and CDR2 SYDVKM. The CDR3 covers 18 residues. J was trimmed by 0 bases and V by 10 bases; bases with no gene match: 18. The CDR3: CATTRRLAGVTSTDTQYF. CDR3 sequence (DNA): TGTGCCACCACCCGCCGCCTAGCGGGCGTAACTAGCACAGATACGCAGTATTTT.

V gene TRBV7-9 combines with J gene TRBJ2-2; 9 positions match TRBD2. Germline values: CDR1 SEHNR, CDR2 FQNEAQ (reference sequence). The CDR3 length is 16 residues. V lost 2 bases, J lost 7 bases, and 8 bases stayed unmatched. The CDR3 loop is CASSLNSASGIGELFF. The CDR3, as DNA: TGTGCCAGCAGCTTAAATTCGGCTAGCGGGATCGGGGAGCTGTTTTTT.

The chain employs TRBV11-3 and TRBJ2-2, with TRBD2 matching over 11 bases. V dropped 0 bases and J dropped 5; count of bases not matched to a gene: 5. Germline loops: CDR1 SGHNT, CDR2 YENEEA. CDR3 length: 17 residues. CDR3: CASSLDNLAGGTGELFF. The CDR3 nucleotides read TGTGCCAGCAGCTTAGATAACCTAGCGGGAGGTACCGGGGAGCTGTTTTTT. Supplemented by reference TRBV11-3 and TRBJ2-2, the full variable domain reads EAGVVQSPRYKIIEKKQPVAFWCNPISGHNTLYWYLQNLGQGPELLIRYENEEAVDDSQLPKDRFSAERLKGVDSTLKIQPAELGDSAVYLCASSLDNLAGGTGELFFGEGSRLTVL.

This clone was counted between two and nine times. The J gene is TRBJ2-4, the V gene TRBV2; D possibly corresponds to TRBD1 (5 bases). Germline-derived CDR1 and CDR2 are SNHLY and FYNNEI. The CDR3 spans 15 residues. With 6 bases removed from V and 0 bases from J, the gap between germline ends came to 12 bases. The CDR3 is CASRQALLAKNIQYF. CDR3 nucleotides: TGTGCCAGCAGACAGGCCCTATTAGCCAAAAACATTCAGTACTTC.

V usage is TRBV5-6 and J usage is TRBJ2-3, with TRBD2 matching over 7 bases. The V gene end was trimmed by 2 bases and the J gene end by 4 bases; junction bases not matched to a gene: 4. The CDR3 sequence is 14 residues long. Per germline, CDR1 SGHDT and CDR2 YYEEEE. The CDR3 is CASSFGLVSDTQYF. CDR3 nucleotide sequence: TGTGCCAGCAGCTTCGGACTAGTTTCAGATACGCAGTATTTT.

The table lists this clone with a count of one. The J gene is TRBJ2-3, the V gene TRBV6-5, with D unclear. Germline assignment: CDR1 MNHEY and CDR2 SVGAGI. CDR3 length equals 11 residues. Trimming pared 5 bases from V and 6 bases from J, leaving 6 bases between. DNA for the CDR3: TGTGCCAGCAGTGAATCCGATACGCAGTATTTT. It specifies CASSESDTQYF.

The chain employs TRBV7-8 and TRBJ2-7, with D tentatively TRBD1 (6 bases). The germline V gene encodes CDR1 SGHVS and CDR2 FQNEAQ. CDR3 size: 15 residues. V lost 0 bases to trimming and J lost 2 bases, with 11 bases between them. For the CDR3, the DNA is TGTGCCAGCAGCTTAGCCACAGGGTTGGCCTACGAGCAGTACTTC. The encoded protein is CASSLATGLAYEQYF.

The rearrangement uses TRBV2 and TRBJ2-5, with 8 bases aligning to TRBD2. Germline CDR1 and CDR2: SNHLY and FYNNEI. The CDR3 contains 15 residues. After removal of 7 bases from V and 2 bases from J, the junction contained 9 bases not matched to a gene. The chain's CDR3 is CASIRGGSRQETQYF. The CDR3 DNA sequence: TGTGCCAGCATCCGGGGGGGGTCCCGACAAGAGACCCAGTACTTC.

A note on this clone: An end of the junction differs from the germline gene, which may be a read error. This CDR3 is CASSLSNLPSYEQYF. The CDR3 coding sequence is TGTGCCAGCAGCTTATCTAACCTCCCCTCCTACGAGCAGTACTTC. This chain connects TRBV27 to TRBJ2-7; the D is unclear. The CDR3 covers 15 residues. Germline V gene lookup returns CDR1 MNHEY and CDR2 SMNVEV (reference sequence).

The V call is TRBV6-6, the J call TRBJ1-2; 8 bases map to TRBD1. Trimming cost V 4 bases and J 6 bases; bases outside gene matches: 1. Looked up from germline, CDR1 is MNHNY and CDR2 is SVGAGI (reference sequence). CDR3 length: 12 residues. The CDR3 loop is CASSWTGNGYTF. CDR3 DNA sequence: TGTGCCAGCAGTTGGACAGGGAATGGCTACACCTTC.

This chain joins TRBV30 and TRBJ2-7, with 7 positions matching TRBD2. The V and J ends lost 8 bases and 4 bases, in that order; junction bases with no gene match: 5. CDR1 GTSNPN and CDR2 SVGIG come from the germline V gene (reference sequence). This CDR3 is built from 11 residues. CDR3 bases: TGTGCCGGGGGGGACGGGTACGAGCAGTACTTC. Encoded protein: CAGGDGYEQYF.

This clone was counted many times. This rearrangement joins TRBV19 to TRBJ1-3, with TRBD1 matching over 7 bases. Germline values: CDR1 LNHDA, CDR2 SQIVND (reference sequence). V lost 8 bases, J lost 0 bases, and 7 bases stayed unmatched. The CDR3 is 15 residues long. This CDR3 reads CASRNRGNSGNTIYF. The CDR3 coding sequence is TGTGCCAGTCGGAACAGGGGAAACTCTGGAAACACCATATATTTT.

This clone was counted only a few times. The rearrangement uses TRBV13 and TRBJ2-7; 9 nucleotides match TRBD1. V shed 2 bases and J 3 bases; nucleotides not matched to a gene: 2. CDR3 size: 14 residues. Germline CDR1 is PRHDT and CDR2 is FYEKMQ (reference sequence). The CDR3 bases are TGTGCCAGCAGCTTACGGGACAGGGACTACGAGCAGTACTTC. It yields the protein CASSLRDRDYEQYF.

The V gene is TRBV29-1, the J gene TRBJ2-2, with 8 bases lining up with TRBD2. The CDR3 has 15 amino acids. V dropped 4 bases and J dropped 4; count of bases not matched to a gene: 8. Germline V CDR1 and CDR2: SQVTM, ANQGSEA. The CDR3 DNA sequence: TGCAGCGTTGCGGGAAGCGGGAGTGGCACCGGGGAGCTGTTTTTT. Protein: CSVAGSGSGTGELFF.

This clone was picked up a small number of times. The chain employs TRBV6-5 and TRBJ1-1, with D possibly matching TRBD1 (6 bases). Trimming cost V 7 bases and J 3 bases, with 18 bases left between them. In germline, CDR1 is MNHEY, CDR2 SVGAGI. The CDR3 is 15 amino acids. The CDR3, as DNA: TGTGCCAGCATCCAACTCACCGGGGGCGACACTGAAGCTTTCTTT. Its translation is CASIQLTGGDTEAFF.

This clone was found once. This sequence joins TRBV5-6 and TRBJ2-5, with 9 bases that match TRBD2. V was clipped by 2 bases and J by 5 bases; unmatched bases: 10. This CDR3 has 16 residues. Germline V CDR1 and CDR2: SGHDT, YYEEEE. This chain's CDR3 is CASSFAGREGRETQYF. Here the CDR3 DNA reads TGTGCCAGCAGCTTTGCTGGGCGGGAGGGCCGGGAGACCCAGTACTTC.

In its sample, this clone was seen a few times. The chain recombines TRBV13 with TRBJ2-3; 9 nucleotides line up with TRBD2. The CDR3 length is 16 residues. V lost 8 bases and J lost 6; bases outside the gene matches: 15. The germline V gene has CDR1 PRHDT and CDR2 FYEKMQ (reference sequence). The CDR3 here is CASGRLLAGLWDTQYF. The CDR3 region has the DNA TGTGCCAGCGGACGGTTGCTAGCGGGGTTGTGGGATACGCAGTATTTT.

This clone was found a few times. The J gene is TRBJ2-2, the V gene TRBV11-3; TRBD2 might be the D (5 bases). Germline V gene data show CDR1 as SGHNT and CDR2 as YENEEA. CDR3 length: 19 residues. Trimming stripped 3 bases from V and 0 bases from J, with 20 bases between. This chain's CDR3 is CASSLSTGVIASNTGELFF. DNA for the CDR3: TGTGCCAGCAGCTTGTCCACGGGTGTGATAGCGTCGAACACCGGGGAGCTGTTTTTT.

V gene TRBV5-4 combines with J gene TRBJ1-1; D is possibly TRBD1 (5 bases). CDR3 length: 14 residues. The V and J ends lost 7 bases and 0 bases respectively, with 13 bases between them. Germline V gene lookup returns CDR1 SGHNT and CDR2 YYREEE (reference sequence). The CDR3 coding sequence is TGTGCCAGCGCCCGACAGTCAATGAACACTGAAGCTTTCTTT. Protein: CASARQSMNTEAFF.

This chain's CDR3 is CASLPRGYEQYV. For the CDR3, the DNA is TGCGCCAGCCTCCCTCGCGGCTACGAGCAGTACGTC. The chain is built from TRBV23-1 and TRBJ2-7, with D uncertain. TRBV23-1 is treated as an ORF (open reading frame) with a function not yet certain. This CDR3 has 12 amino acids. V was pared by 8 bases and J by 3 bases, with 11 bases between.

This clone occurred many times. The chain links TRBV5-4 to TRBJ1-1, with no clear D. The CDR3 covers 15 residues. Trimming stripped 4 bases from V and 1 base from J, with 14 bases between. Per germline, CDR1 SGHNT and CDR2 YYREEE (reference sequence). Here the CDR3 reads CASSSEWGRNTEAFF. DNA for the CDR3: TGTGCCAGCAGCAGTGAATGGGGAAGGAACACTGAAGCTTTCTTT.

This clone has at least ten counts. V gene TRBV19 combines with J gene TRBJ1-5; 7 bases align to TRBD1. V was pared by 5 bases and J by 2 bases, with 6 bases of the junction left unmatched. The V gene's germline CDR1 is LNHDA and CDR2 SQIVND (reference sequence). The CDR3 extends over 15 amino acids. The CDR3 loop reads CASSPLTGRNQPQHF. The CDR3 nucleotides read TGTGCCAGTAGTCCGCTGACAGGGCGCAATCAGCCCCAGCATTTT.

This chain links TRBV7-6 with TRBJ2-5; D possibly corresponds to TRBD1 (5 bases). The CDR3 extends over 14 amino acids. Trimming stripped 1 base from V and 6 bases from J, with 12 bases between. Germline CDR1 reads SGHVS; CDR2 reads FNYEAQ. CDR3 in amino acids: CASSLEQGLKTQYF. CDR3 nucleotides: TGTGCCAGCAGCTTAGAGCAGGGTTTAAAGACCCAGTACTTC.

This clone was seen once. The J gene is TRBJ1-5, the V gene TRBV6-1; 9 positions agree with TRBD1. With V trimmed by 5 bases and J by 7 bases, 9 bases remained unmatched. Germline V CDR1 and CDR2: MNHNS, SASEGT. The CDR3 is 15 residues long. The CDR3, as DNA: TGTGCCAGCAGTTTTGGGACAGGGAAGGAGCAGCCCCAGCATTTT. As protein: CASSFGTGKEQPQHF.